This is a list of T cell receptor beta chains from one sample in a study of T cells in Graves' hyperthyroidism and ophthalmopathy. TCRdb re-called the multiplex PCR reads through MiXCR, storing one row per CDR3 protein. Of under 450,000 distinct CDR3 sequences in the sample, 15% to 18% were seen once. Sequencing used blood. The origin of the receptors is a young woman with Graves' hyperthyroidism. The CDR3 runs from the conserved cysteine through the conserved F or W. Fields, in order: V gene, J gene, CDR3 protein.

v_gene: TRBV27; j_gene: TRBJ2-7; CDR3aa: CASSSPDSRTHEQYF
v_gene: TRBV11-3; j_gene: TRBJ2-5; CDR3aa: CASSLDQETQYF
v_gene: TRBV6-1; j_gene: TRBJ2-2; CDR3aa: CARNIGQGAGELFF
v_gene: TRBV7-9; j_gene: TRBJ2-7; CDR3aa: CASSLGYRGYEQYF
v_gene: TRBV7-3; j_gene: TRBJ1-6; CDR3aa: CASSSTGNGYNSPLHF
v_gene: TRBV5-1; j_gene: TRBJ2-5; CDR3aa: CASSVRSREETQYF
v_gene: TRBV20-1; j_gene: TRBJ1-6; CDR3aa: CSAKTGFNSPLHF
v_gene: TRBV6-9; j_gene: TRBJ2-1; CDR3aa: CASSSVLYNEQFF
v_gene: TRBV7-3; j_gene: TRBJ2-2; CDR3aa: CASSLSPAGSTGELFF
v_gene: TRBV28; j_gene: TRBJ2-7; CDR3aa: CASSLTAQTFEQYF
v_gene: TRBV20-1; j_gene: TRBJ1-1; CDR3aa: CSALPRRSEAFF
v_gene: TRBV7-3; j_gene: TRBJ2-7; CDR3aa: CASSPLRLAGGEQYF
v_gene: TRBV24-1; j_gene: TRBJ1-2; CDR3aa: CATSDPQGNYGYTF
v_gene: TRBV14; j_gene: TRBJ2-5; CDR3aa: CASSQMAGGQETQYF
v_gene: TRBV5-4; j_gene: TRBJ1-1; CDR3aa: CASSSRGPGAFF
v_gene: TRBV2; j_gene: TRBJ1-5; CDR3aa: CASSQGTVHLGNQPQHF
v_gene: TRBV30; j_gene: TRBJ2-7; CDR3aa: CAWSVSRANTGTSGRMRYEQYF
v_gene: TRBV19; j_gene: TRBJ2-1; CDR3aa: CASSIDGRKSYNEQFF
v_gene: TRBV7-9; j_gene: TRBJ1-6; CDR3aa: CASSLKTGQGNSPLHF
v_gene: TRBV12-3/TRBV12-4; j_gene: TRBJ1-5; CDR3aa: CASSSWDSPNQPQHF
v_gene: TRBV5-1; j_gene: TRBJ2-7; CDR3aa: CASSLGLAGGFAYEQYF
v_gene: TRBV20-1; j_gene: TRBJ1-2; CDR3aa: CSARPPSTPDYGYTF
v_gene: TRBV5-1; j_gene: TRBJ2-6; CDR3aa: CASSLTPSGGVSGANVLTF
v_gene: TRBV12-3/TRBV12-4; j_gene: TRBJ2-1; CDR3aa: CASIPRTSSYNEQFF
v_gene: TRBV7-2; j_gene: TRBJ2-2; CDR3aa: CASSMAGGGTTGELFF
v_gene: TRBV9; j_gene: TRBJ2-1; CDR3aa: CASSVGGGANEQFF
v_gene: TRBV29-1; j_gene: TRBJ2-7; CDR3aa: CSVTGTTKEEQYF
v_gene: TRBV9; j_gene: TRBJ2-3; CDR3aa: CASSGSGGLPTDTQYF
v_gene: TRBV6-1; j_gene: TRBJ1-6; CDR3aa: CASSEDTLGQGYNSPLHF
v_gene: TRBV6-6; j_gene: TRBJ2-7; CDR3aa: CASSYPGQGALKQYF
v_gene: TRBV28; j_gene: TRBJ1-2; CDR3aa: CASSPPRQGLYGYTF
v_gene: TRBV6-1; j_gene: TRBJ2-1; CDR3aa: CASSEYVGNEQFF
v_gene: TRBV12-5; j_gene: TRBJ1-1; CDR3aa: CASGYPGTANTEAFF
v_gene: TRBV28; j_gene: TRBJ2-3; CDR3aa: CASCCLGGRTDTQYF
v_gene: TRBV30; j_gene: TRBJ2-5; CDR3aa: CAWSVRAGRSETQYF
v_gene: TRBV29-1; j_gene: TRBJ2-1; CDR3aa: CSVVPTSGVYNEQFF